In its sample, the clone carrying this TCR beta chain was seen a few times. Profiled with immunoSEQ multiplex PCR; TCRdb holds only in-frame clones, not every one. The data hold 15,000 to 20,000 clones, with 75% to 85% observed a single time. Ipilimumab, 1 mg/kg, started 14 to 28 days after autologous transplant. Patients received nivolumab 3 mg/kg at weeks 1, 4, 7, 10, then fortnightly to week 26. Germline V gene sequence: CDR1 ENHRY, CDR2 SYGVKD. The CDR3 is made up of 16 amino acids. V dropped 3 bases and J dropped 0 bases, with 12 bases sitting between them. This sample stems from a study of ipilimumab plus nivolumab after autologous stem cell transplantation. Study-level information: Median doses per patient: roughly five ipilimumab, roughly 8 nivolumab. DLBCL patients had primary refractory or relapsed disease.

The chain couples TRBV10-3 to TRBJ1-5; no definite D call. The material sequenced was PBMCs, taken in a trial of ipilimumab plus nivolumab as post-transplant consolidation. This TCR was recovered from a male donor with diffuse large B-cell lymphoma. The chain's CDR3 is CAISELGFSSNQPQHF. In DNA, the CDR3 is TGTGCCATCAGTGAATTGGGATTCAGTAGCAATCAGCCCCAGCATTTT.